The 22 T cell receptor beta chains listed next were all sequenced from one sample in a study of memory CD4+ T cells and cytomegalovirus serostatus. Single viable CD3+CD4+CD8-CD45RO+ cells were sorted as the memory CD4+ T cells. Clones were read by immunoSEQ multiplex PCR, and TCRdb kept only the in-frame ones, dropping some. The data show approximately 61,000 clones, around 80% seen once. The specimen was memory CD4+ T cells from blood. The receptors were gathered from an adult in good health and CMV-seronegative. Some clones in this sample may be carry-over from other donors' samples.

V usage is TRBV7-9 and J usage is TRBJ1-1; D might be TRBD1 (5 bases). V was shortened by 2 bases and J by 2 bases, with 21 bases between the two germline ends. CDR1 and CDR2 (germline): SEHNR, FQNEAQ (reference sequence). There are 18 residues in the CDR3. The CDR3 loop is CASSLSWQGGGGNTEAFF. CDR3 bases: TGTGCCAGCAGCTTAAGTTGGCAGGGAGGCGGGGGAAACACTGAAGCTTTCTTT.

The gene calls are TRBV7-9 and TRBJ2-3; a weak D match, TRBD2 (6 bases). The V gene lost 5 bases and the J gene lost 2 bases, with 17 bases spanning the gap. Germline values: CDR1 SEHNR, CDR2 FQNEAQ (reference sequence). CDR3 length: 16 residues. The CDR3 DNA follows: TGTGCCAGCAGCCCTGGGGTAGCGGATTACACAGATACGCAGTATTTT. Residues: CASSPGVADYTDTQYF.

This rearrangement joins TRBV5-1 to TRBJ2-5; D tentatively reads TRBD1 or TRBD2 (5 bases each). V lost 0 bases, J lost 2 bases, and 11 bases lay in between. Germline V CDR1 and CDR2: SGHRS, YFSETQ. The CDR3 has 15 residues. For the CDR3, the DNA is TGCGCCAGCAGCTTGGATGGGGGTACACAAGAGACCCAGTACTTC. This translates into CASSLDGGTQETQYF.

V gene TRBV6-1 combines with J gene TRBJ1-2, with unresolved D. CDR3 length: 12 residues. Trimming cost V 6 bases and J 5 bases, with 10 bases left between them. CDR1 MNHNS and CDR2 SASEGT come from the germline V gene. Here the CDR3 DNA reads TGTGCCAGCAGCGAATATGGGTATGGCTACACCTTC. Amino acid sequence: CASSEYGYGYTF.

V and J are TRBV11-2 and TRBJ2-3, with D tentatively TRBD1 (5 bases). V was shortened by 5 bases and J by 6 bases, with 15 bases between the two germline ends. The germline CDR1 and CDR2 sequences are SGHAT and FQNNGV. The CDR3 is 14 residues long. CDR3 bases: TGTGCCAGCAGCCGGCGACAGCTTTCTGATACGCAGTATTTT. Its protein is CASSRRQLSDTQYF.

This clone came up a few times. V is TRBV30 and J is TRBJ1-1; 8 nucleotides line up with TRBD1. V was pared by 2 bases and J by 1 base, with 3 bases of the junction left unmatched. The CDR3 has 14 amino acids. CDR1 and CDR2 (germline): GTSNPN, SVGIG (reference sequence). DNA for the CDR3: TGTGCCTGGAGTCCAGGGGGCTGGAACACTGAAGCTTTCTTT. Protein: CAWSPGGWNTEAFF.

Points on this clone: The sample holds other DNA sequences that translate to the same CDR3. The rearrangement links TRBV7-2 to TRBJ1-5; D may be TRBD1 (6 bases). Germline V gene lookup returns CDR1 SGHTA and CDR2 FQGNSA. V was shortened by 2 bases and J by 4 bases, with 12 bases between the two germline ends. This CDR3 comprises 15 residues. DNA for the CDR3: TGTGCCAGCAGCTTAATGACAGGCAGGAATCAGCCCCAGCATTTT. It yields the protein CASSLMTGRNQPQHF.

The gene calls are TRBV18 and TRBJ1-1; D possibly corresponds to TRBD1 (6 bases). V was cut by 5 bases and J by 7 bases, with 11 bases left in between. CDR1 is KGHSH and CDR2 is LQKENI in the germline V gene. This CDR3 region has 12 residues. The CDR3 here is CASSINRDEAFF. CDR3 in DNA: TGTGCCAGCTCAATAAACAGGGATGAAGCTTTCTTT.

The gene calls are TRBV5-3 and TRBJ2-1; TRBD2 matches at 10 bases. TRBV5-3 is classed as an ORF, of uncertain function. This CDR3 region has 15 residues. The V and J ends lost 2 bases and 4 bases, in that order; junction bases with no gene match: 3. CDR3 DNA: TGTGCCAGAAGCTTTGGACTAGCGGAGTACAATGAGCAGTTCTTC. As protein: CARSFGLAEYNEQFF.

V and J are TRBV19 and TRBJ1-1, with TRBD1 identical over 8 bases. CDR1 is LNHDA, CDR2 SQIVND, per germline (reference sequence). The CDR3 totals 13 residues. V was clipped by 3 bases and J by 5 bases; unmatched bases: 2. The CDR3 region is CASSMDRVTEAFF. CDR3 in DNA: TGTGCCAGTAGTATGGACAGGGTAACTGAAGCTTTCTTT. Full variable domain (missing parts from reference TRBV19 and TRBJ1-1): DGGITQSPKYLFRKEGQNVTLSCEQNLNHDAMYWYRQDPGQGLRLIYYSQIVNDFQKGDIAEGYSVSREKKESFPLTVTSAQKNPTAFYLCASSMDRVTEAFFGQGTRLTVV.

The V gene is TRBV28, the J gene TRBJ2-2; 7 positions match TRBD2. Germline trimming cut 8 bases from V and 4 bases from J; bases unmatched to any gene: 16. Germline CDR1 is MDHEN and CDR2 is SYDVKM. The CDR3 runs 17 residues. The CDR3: CASRTREVFGGTGELFF. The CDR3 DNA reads TGTGCCAGCCGGACTAGAGAAGTGTTTGGGGGCACCGGGGAGCTGTTTTTT.

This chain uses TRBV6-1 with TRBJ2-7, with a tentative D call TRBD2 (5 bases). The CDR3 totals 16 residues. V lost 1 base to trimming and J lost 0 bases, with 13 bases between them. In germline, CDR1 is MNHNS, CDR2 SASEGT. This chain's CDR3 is CASSEGPPGSSYEQYF. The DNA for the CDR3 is TGTGCCAGCAGTGAAGGGCCTCCGGGGAGCTCCTACGAGCAGTACTTC.

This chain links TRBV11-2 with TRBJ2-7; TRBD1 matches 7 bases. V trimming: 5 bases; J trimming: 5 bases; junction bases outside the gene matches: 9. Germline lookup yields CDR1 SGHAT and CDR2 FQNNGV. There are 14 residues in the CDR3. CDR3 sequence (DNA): TGTGCCAGCAGCACGTATGGGACAGAGGACGAGCAGTACTTC. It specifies CASSTYGTEDEQYF.

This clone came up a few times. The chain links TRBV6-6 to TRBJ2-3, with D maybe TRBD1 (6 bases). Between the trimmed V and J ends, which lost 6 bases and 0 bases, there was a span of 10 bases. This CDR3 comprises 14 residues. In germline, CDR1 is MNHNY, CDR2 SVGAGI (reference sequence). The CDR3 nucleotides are TGTGCCAGCAGACCACAGGGAAGCACAGATACGCAGTATTTT. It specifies CASRPQGSTDTQYF.

Here the CDR3 reads CASSLELGNTIYF. The CDR3 DNA is TGTGCCAGCAGCTTAGAGTTGGGAAACACCATATATTTT. The rearrangement uses TRBV7-8 and TRBJ1-3; no reliable D call. The CDR3 spans 13 residues. The germline CDR1 and CDR2 sequences are SGHVS and FQNEAQ. V lost 1 base to trimming and J lost 4 bases, with 5 bases between them.

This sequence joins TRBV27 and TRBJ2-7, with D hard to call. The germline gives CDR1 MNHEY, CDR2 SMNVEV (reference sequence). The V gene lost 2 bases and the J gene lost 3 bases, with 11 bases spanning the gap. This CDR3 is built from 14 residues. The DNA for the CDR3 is TGTGCCAGCAGTTTAGATGAGTTGGGCTACGAGCAGTACTTC. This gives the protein CASSLDELGYEQYF.

The DNA for the CDR3 is TGTGCCAGCGGGAGCAGGGGGCGGGAGACCCAGTACTTC. This translates into CASGSRGRETQYF. The V and J genes are TRBV6-6 and TRBJ2-5, with TRBD1 identical over 8 bases. Trimming removed 8 bases from V and 5 bases from J; junction bases left unmatched: 7. This CDR3 contains 13 residues. Germline-derived CDR1 and CDR2 are MNHNY and SVGAGI (reference sequence).

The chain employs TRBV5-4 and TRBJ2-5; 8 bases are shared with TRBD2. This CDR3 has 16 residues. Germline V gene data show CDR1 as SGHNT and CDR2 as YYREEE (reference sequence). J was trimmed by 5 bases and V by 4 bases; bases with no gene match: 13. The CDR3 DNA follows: TGTGCCAGCAGCCCCCAGGGCGGGGGGCGCGGGGAGACCCAGTACTTC. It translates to CASSPQGGGRGETQYF.

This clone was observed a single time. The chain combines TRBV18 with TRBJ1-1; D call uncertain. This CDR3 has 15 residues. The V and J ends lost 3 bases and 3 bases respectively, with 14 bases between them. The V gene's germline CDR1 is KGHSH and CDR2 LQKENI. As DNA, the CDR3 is TGTGCCAGCTCACCCCAGTCTGGGTCGGACACTGAAGCTTTCTTT. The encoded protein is CASSPQSGSDTEAFF.

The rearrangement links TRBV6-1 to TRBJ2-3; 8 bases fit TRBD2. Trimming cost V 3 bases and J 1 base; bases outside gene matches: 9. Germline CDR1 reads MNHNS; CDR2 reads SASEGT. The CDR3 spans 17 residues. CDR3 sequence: CASSEKTSVFRTDTQYF. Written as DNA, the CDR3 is TGTGCCAGCAGTGAGAAGACTAGCGTATTTCGCACAGATACGCAGTATTTT.

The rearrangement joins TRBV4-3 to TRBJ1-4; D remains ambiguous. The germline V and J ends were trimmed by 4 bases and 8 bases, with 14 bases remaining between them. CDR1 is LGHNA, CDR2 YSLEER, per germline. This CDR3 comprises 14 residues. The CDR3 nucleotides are TGCGCCAGCAGCCCGCGGTGGGAGAGGGAAAAACTGTTTTTT. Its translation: CASSPRWEREKLFF.

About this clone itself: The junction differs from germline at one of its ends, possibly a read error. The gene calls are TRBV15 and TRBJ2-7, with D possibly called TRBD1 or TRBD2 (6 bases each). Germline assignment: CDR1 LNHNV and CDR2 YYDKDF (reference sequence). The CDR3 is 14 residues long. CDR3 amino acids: CATTPGGGPYKQYF. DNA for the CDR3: TGTGCCACCACCCCCGGGGGCGGACCCTACAAGCAGTACTTC.